This entry features one TCR beta chain sequence. Its antigen is currently not known. Base quality data are lacking; no much larger clone is found one base away. Receptor libraries were prepared by the immunoSEQ multiplex PCR assay. The immuneACCESS repertoire file appears here via TCRdb, limited to in-frame rearrangements. These files lack a portion of the clones; in checked studies, under half of the deficit traces to unresolved V genes, and the cause of the others is not known. Within this sample are about 9,900 clones, with roughly two thirds of them counted one time only. The ten largest clones take up approximately 15% of the sample. The data derive from a study of CD4+ T cells in melanoma (dated by TCRdb to between 2021 and 2024). Regarding the research as a whole: Neoantigen-specific CD4+ T cells in human melanoma were investigated in the study.

Trimming costs V 2 bases and J 8 bases, and their ends lie 20 bases apart. The CDR3 numbers 17 residues from cysteine through phenylalanine. The DNA shown is the 51-base CDR3, in frame from base 1. Reading the germline V gene (reference sequence) gives CDR1 SGHNT and CDR2 YYREEE. The donors were melanoma patients. The paper's findings and limits, for the study overall: Neoantigen-specific CD4+ T cells in melanoma were reported to have a range of differentiation states. The report described a correlation between neoantigen-specific CD4+ T cells and the function of CD8+ T cells, macrophages and B cells.

The receptor chain draws on TRBV5-4 and TRBJ1-6, with TRBD1 perhaps the D gene, on 6 matching bases. The sequenced sample was cells from a culture (not recorded whether cultured in vitro). This clonotype originated in a human donor with melanoma. For the CDR3, the sequence is CASSLMTGFDSDSPLHF. The nucleotide sequence reads as follows: TGTGCCAGCAGCTTAATGACAGGTTTCGATTCGGATTCACCCCTCCACTTT.